The rows below give T cell receptor beta chains drawn from one sample of a study of blood T cells in healthy people across ages. MiXCR, applied by TCRdb to the 5' RACE reads, yields one record per CDR3 protein. The data show about 800,000 distinct CDR3 sequences, 20% to 30% seen once. These data also formed part of another study, on T cells of mothers and their children.

Sequenced material: blood. These receptors all stem from a boy younger than 18 in good health. The CDR3 runs from the conserved cysteine through the conserved F or W. D genes are given only for firm matches. Where a row states a size, it is once, few, many or the class of an expanded clone; other rows omit it.

v_call: TRBV6-6
j_call: TRBJ2-5
cdr3_length: 15
clone_size: few
d_call: TRBD1
cdr3_nt: TGTGCCAGCAGAACCGGGACAGCCCTCGGGGAGACCCAGTACTTC
cdr3_aa: CASRTGTALGETQYF

v_call: TRBV12-3/TRBV12-4
j_call: TRBJ2-1
cdr3_length: 14
clone_size: few
d_call: TRBD1
cdr3_nt: TGTGCCAGCAGATTCGACAGGGGAGGCAATGAGCAGTTCTTC
cdr3_aa: CASRFDRGGNEQFF

v_call: TRBV28
j_call: TRBJ2-5
cdr3_length: 15
clone_size: -
d_call: -
cdr3_nt: TGTGCCAGCAGTTCGGATCGCAGTTACCTAGAGACCCAGTACTTC
cdr3_aa: CASSSDRSYLETQYF

v_call: TRBV6-5
j_call: TRBJ2-6
cdr3_length: 17
clone_size: -
d_call: -
cdr3_nt: TGTGCCAGCAGTTCGGATATGGGGTCCTTAAATACCAACGTCCTGACTTTC
cdr3_aa: CASSSDMGSLNTNVLTF

v_call: TRBV5-1
j_call: TRBJ2-2
cdr3_length: 13
clone_size: few
d_call: -
cdr3_nt: TGCGCCAGCAGTCCCGAGGGCACCGGGGAGCTGTTTTTT
cdr3_aa: CASSPEGTGELFF

v_call: TRBV18
j_call: TRBJ2-1
cdr3_length: 15
clone_size: few
d_call: TRBD1
cdr3_nt: TGTGCCAGCTCACCCCCGACAGGGGGCTTGAATGAGCAGTTCTTC
cdr3_aa: CASSPPTGGLNEQFF

v_call: TRBV29-1
j_call: TRBJ1-3
cdr3_length: 14
clone_size: -
d_call: TRBD1
cdr3_nt: TGCAGCGCCGATACAGGGGGCCCTGGAAACACCATATATTTT
cdr3_aa: CSADTGGPGNTIYF

v_call: TRBV19
j_call: TRBJ2-2
cdr3_length: 15
clone_size: few
d_call: -
cdr3_nt: TGTGCCAGTAGTACTTGGGACGGAAGGTCCGGGGAGCTGTTTTTT
cdr3_aa: CASSTWDGRSGELFF

v_call: TRBV12-3/TRBV12-4
j_call: TRBJ1-6
cdr3_length: 14
clone_size: few
d_call: TRBD1
cdr3_nt: TGTGCCAGCAGTTTCGGACAGGCGGTTTCACCCCTCCACTTT
cdr3_aa: CASSFGQAVSPLHF

v_call: TRBV20-1
j_call: TRBJ2-7
cdr3_length: 12
clone_size: few
d_call: -
cdr3_nt: TGCAGTGCTAGCCGGAGCTCCTACGAGCAGTACTTC
cdr3_aa: CSASRSSYEQYF

v_call: TRBV9
j_call: TRBJ1-2
cdr3_length: 15
clone_size: -
d_call: TRBD1
cdr3_nt: TGTGCCAGCAGCGTAGGTGACAGGGCCAACTATGGCTACACCTTC
cdr3_aa: CASSVGDRANYGYTF

v_call: TRBV6-5
j_call: TRBJ1-1
cdr3_length: 14
clone_size: -
d_call: -
cdr3_nt: TGTGCCAGCAGCTCCAATACAGGGACCACTGAAGCTTTCTTT
cdr3_aa: CASSSNTGTTEAFF

v_call: TRBV20-1
j_call: TRBJ2-2
cdr3_length: 14
clone_size: -
d_call: TRBD1
cdr3_nt: TGCAGTGCTACCAGGGACAGCCAGACCGGGGAGCTGTTTTTT
cdr3_aa: CSATRDSQTGELFF

v_call: TRBV6-1
j_call: TRBJ1-2
cdr3_length: 14
clone_size: -
d_call: -
cdr3_nt: TGTGCCAGCAGTGAAGCTGGCAGGGTGGGGGGCTACACCTTC
cdr3_aa: CASSEAGRVGGYTF

v_call: TRBV9
j_call: TRBJ2-7
cdr3_length: 14
clone_size: few
d_call: -
cdr3_nt: TGTGCCAGCAGCGTAGGCGGAGGGGCCTACGAGCAGTACTTC
cdr3_aa: CASSVGGGAYEQYF

v_call: TRBV20-1
j_call: TRBJ2-2
cdr3_length: 14
clone_size: few
d_call: -
cdr3_nt: TGCAGTGCTAGAAGCCGGCTGAACACCGGGGAGCTGTTTTTT
cdr3_aa: CSARSRLNTGELFF

v_call: TRBV2
j_call: TRBJ2-1
cdr3_length: 14
clone_size: -
d_call: TRBD2
cdr3_nt: TGTGCCAGCAGTGTCAGCGGGGGGCCCAATGAGCAGTTCTTC
cdr3_aa: CASSVSGGPNEQFF

v_call: TRBV6-8
j_call: TRBJ2-1
cdr3_length: 19
clone_size: -
d_call: TRBD2
cdr3_nt: TGTGCCAGCAGTTACTCGAATTTTCTCGGACTAGCGGACCCAAATGAGCAGTTCTTC
cdr3_aa: CASSYSNFLGLADPNEQFF

v_call: TRBV28
j_call: TRBJ2-5
cdr3_length: 16
clone_size: few
d_call: -
cdr3_nt: TGTGCCAGCAGTCACCAAACTTCAACCGGCCAAGAGACCCAGTACTTC
cdr3_aa: CASSHQTSTGQETQYF

v_call: TRBV20-1
j_call: TRBJ2-7
cdr3_length: 12
clone_size: -
d_call: -
cdr3_nt: TGCAGTGCTAGGTACGGGGACTACGAGCAGTACTTC
cdr3_aa: CSARYGDYEQYF

v_call: TRBV18
j_call: TRBJ2-7
cdr3_length: 13
clone_size: few
d_call: -
cdr3_nt: TGTGCCAGCTCACCCGACATAACCGGCGAGCAGTACTTC
cdr3_aa: CASSPDITGEQYF

v_call: TRBV29-1
j_call: TRBJ2-1
cdr3_length: 16
clone_size: -
d_call: TRBD2
cdr3_nt: TGCAGCACCGCGCAGGGGAGAACTAGCGGGTATAATGAGCAGTTCTTC
cdr3_aa: CSTAQGRTSGYNEQFF

v_call: TRBV15
j_call: TRBJ1-2
cdr3_length: 14
clone_size: -
d_call: TRBD1
cdr3_nt: TGTGCCACCAGCAGCGAAAAGGGGGCGAGGGGCTACACCTTC
cdr3_aa: CATSSEKGARGYTF

v_call: TRBV29-1
j_call: TRBJ2-3
cdr3_length: 12
clone_size: few
d_call: -
cdr3_nt: TGCAGCTCAAACGAGGGTGGAGATACGCAGTATTTT
cdr3_aa: CSSNEGGDTQYF

v_call: TRBV27
j_call: TRBJ2-1
cdr3_length: 16
clone_size: few
d_call: -
cdr3_nt: TGTGCCAGCAGTCCCTTCGGCGGGGTAGATGGAGATGAGCAGTTCTTC
cdr3_aa: CASSPFGGVDGDEQFF

v_call: TRBV29-1
j_call: TRBJ2-7
cdr3_length: 14
clone_size: few
d_call: TRBD1
cdr3_nt: TGCAGCGTTGTCCTACAGGGGGGCGCCTACGAGCAGTACTTC
cdr3_aa: CSVVLQGGAYEQYF

v_call: TRBV3-1
j_call: TRBJ1-1
cdr3_length: 18
clone_size: -
d_call: -
cdr3_nt: TGTGCCAGCAGCCCATACCCGGGACATTGTTTGGGAAACACTGAAGCTTTCTTT
cdr3_aa: CASSPYPGHCLGNTEAFF

v_call: TRBV9
j_call: TRBJ1-2
cdr3_length: 16
clone_size: few
d_call: -
cdr3_nt: TGTGCCAGCAGCGTCACTCCGGGGGGGCAGACCTATGGCTACACCTTC
cdr3_aa: CASSVTPGGQTYGYTF

v_call: TRBV7-2
j_call: TRBJ1-4
cdr3_length: 14
clone_size: -
d_call: TRBD1
cdr3_nt: TGTGCCAGCAGCAGGGGGCCGGGGGATGAAAAACTGTTTTTT
cdr3_aa: CASSRGPGDEKLFF

v_call: TRBV7-9
j_call: TRBJ2-5
cdr3_length: 14
clone_size: -
d_call: TRBD1
cdr3_nt: TGTGCCAGCAGCTTAGTGGACAGGCGAGAGACCCAGTACTTC
cdr3_aa: CASSLVDRRETQYF

v_call: TRBV24-1
j_call: TRBJ2-1
cdr3_length: 17
clone_size: -
d_call: -
cdr3_nt: TGTGCCACCAGTGATTTGAGGGGGGTGGCTACCTACAATGAGCAGTTCTTC
cdr3_aa: CATSDLRGVATYNEQFF

v_call: TRBV7-2
j_call: TRBJ2-3
cdr3_length: 14
clone_size: few
d_call: -
cdr3_nt: TGTGCCAGCAGCTTAGGAGCTAACACAGATACGCAGTATTTT
cdr3_aa: CASSLGANTDTQYF

v_call: TRBV12-3/TRBV12-4
j_call: TRBJ1-1
cdr3_length: 14
clone_size: -
d_call: -
cdr3_nt: TGTGCCAGCAGTTCCGTACAGAAGGACACTGAAGCTTTCTTT
cdr3_aa: CASSSVQKDTEAFF

v_call: TRBV28
j_call: TRBJ2-7
cdr3_length: 15
clone_size: -
d_call: -
cdr3_nt: TGTGCCAGCACATCCCCGGTCGGGCACCGGGTCGAGCAGTACTTC
cdr3_aa: CASTSPVGHRVEQYF

v_call: TRBV6-6
j_call: TRBJ2-4
cdr3_length: 14
clone_size: few
d_call: TRBD2
cdr3_nt: TGTGCCAGCAGTCCGTTCCGGGAGGGGAACATTCAGTACTTC
cdr3_aa: CASSPFREGNIQYF

v_call: TRBV7-8
j_call: TRBJ2-7
cdr3_length: 13
clone_size: -
d_call: -
cdr3_nt: TGTGCCAGCAGCTTGTGGGAGTCCTACGAGCAGTACTTC
cdr3_aa: CASSLWESYEQYF

v_call: TRBV7-2
j_call: TRBJ1-2
cdr3_length: 14
clone_size: few
d_call: -
cdr3_nt: TGTGCCAGCAGCTTAGTGCTTCCCGGCCATGGCTACACCTTC
cdr3_aa: CASSLVLPGHGYTF